This entry is about one T cell receptor (beta chain). Its antigen is unidentified. The data are from a study of cytomegalovirus exposure and HLA in healthy donors. Findings and limits, study-wide: The authors later found HLA-associated TCR beta chains more clonally expanded than equally common others.

The PCR was carried out with 60 Vbeta primers and 13 Jbeta primers. Produced via immunoSEQ multiplex PCR; TCRdb's table is partial and in-frame only. The table has roughly 81,000 clones, around 74% seen once; the top ten hold over 2%. The CDR3 sequence is 14 residues long. V was cut by 0 bases and J by 4 bases, with 7 bases left in between. Per germline, CDR1 SGDLS and CDR2 YYNGEE. Sequencing used PBMCs. The chain joins TRBV9 to TRBJ1-4; D is unclear. This receptor was identified in a boy between 10 and 17 years old in good health and CMV-seronegative. In DNA form, the CDR3 reads TGTGCCAGCAGCGTAGGGCAGTTTAATGAAAAACTGTTTTTT. It encodes CASSVGQFNEKLFF.